A single sample gave rise to the 3 T cell receptor beta chains below, sequenced in a study of blood T cell repertoires in COVID-19. Clones were read by immunoSEQ multiplex PCR, and TCRdb kept only the in-frame ones, dropping some. The table has approximately 150,000 clones, approximately 85% seen once. The sequencing sample was made of peripheral blood. The origin of the receptors is a human donor with acute or convalescent COVID-19. The donor label of this sample is uncertain.

This clone came up once. The rearrangement joins TRBV7-9 to TRBJ1-6; TRBD1 matches at 11 bases. V lost 5 bases, J lost 6 bases, and 6 bases stayed unmatched. The germline CDR1 and CDR2 sequences are SEHNR and FQNEAQ (reference sequence). There are 16 residues in the CDR3. The CDR3: CASSLGQGASNSPLHF. The DNA for the CDR3 is TGTGCCAGCAGCCTCGGACAGGGGGCGAGTAATTCACCCCTCCACTTT.

V and J are TRBV27 and TRBJ2-1; 10 nucleotides align to TRBD2. V was clipped by 0 bases and J by 7 bases; unmatched bases: 15. This CDR3 comprises 19 residues. The germline V gene encodes CDR1 MNHEY and CDR2 SMNVEV (reference sequence). The CDR3 nucleotides read TGTGCCAGCAGTTTATCGAAAGCGGGAGGGTTCTTACCATTAAATGAGCAGTTCTTC. This gives the protein CASSLSKAGGFLPLNEQFF.

This chain links TRBV6-2 or TRBV6-3 with TRBJ2-2, with 13 bases fitting TRBD2. In germline, CDR1 is MNHEY, CDR2 SVGEGT. This CDR3 is 19 amino acids long. Trimming removed 2 bases from V and 1 base from J; junction bases left unmatched: 7. The CDR3 nucleotides are TGTGCCAGCAGTTACAGTACTAGCGGGAGGGCACAGAACACCGGGGAGCTGTTTTTT. This sequence encodes CASSYSTSGRAQNTGELFF.